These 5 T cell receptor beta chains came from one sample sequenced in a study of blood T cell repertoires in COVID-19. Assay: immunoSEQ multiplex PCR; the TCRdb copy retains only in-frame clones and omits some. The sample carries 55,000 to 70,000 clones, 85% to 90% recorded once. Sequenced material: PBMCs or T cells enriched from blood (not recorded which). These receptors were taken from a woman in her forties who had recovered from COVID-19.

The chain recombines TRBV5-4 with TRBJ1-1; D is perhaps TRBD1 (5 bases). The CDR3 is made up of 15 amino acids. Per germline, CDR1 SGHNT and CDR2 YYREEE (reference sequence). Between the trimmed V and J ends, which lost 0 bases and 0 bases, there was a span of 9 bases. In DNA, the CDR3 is TGTGCCAGCAGCTTGGGGGGCAGGGTGAACACTGAAGCTTTCTTT. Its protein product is CASSLGGRVNTEAFF.

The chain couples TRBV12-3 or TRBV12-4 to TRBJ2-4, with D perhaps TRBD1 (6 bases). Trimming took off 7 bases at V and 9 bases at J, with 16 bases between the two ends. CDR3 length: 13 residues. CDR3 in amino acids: CASNSWGRGIQYF. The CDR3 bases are TGTGCCAGCAACTCATGGGGGCGCGGCATTCAGTACTTC.

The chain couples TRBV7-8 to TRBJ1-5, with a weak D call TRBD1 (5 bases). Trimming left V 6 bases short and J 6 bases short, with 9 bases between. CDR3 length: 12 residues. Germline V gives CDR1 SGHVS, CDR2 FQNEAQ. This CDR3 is CASRDIAQPQHF. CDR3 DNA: TGTGCCAGCAGGGACATAGCTCAGCCCCAGCATTTT. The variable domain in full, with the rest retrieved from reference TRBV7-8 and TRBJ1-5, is GAGVSQSPRYKVAKRGQDVALRCDPISGHVSLFWYQQALGQGPEFLTYFQNEAQLDKSGLPSDRFFAERPEGSVSTLKIQRTQQEDSAVYLCASRDIAQPQHFGDGTRLSIL.

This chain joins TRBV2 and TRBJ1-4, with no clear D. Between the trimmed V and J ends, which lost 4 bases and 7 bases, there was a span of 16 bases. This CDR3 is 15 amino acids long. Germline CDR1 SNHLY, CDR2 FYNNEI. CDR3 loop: CASSARALRGEKLFF. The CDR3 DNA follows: TGTGCCAGCAGTGCTCGGGCGCTACGGGGTGAAAAACTGTTTTTT.

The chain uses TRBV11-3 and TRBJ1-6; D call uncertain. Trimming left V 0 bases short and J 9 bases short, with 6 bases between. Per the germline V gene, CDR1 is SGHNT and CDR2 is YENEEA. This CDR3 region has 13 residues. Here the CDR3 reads CASSLDLGSPLHF. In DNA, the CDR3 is TGTGCCAGCAGCTTAGATCTCGGTTCACCCCTCCACTTT. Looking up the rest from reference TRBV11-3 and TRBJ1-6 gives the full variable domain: EAGVVQSPRYKIIEKKQPVAFWCNPISGHNTLYWYLQNLGQGPELLIRYENEEAVDDSQLPKDRFSAERLKGVDSTLKIQPAELGDSAVYLCASSLDLGSPLHFGNGTRLTVT.